One sample yielded the 8 T cell receptor beta chains listed below, sequenced in a study of OX40 agonist ivuxolimab in advanced cancers. Here immunoSEQ multiplex PCR was the method, and the copy in TCRdb shows in-frame clones only, minus some. This sample has about 79,000 clones, with 70% to 85% found just once. The source was CD4+ or CD8+ T cells sorted from blood, collected in a trial of the OX40 agonist ivuxolimab. Source of these receptors: an adult with an advanced solid tumor such as melanoma, head and neck, liver or kidney cancer.

The CDR3: CAISWDREFGNTIYF. The CDR3 coding sequence is TGTGCCATCAGTTGGGACAGGGAATTTGGAAACACCATATATTTT. The rearrangement uses TRBV10-3 and TRBJ1-3, with 9 bases identical to TRBD1. This CDR3 is 15 amino acids long. Germline V gene lookup returns CDR1 ENHRY and CDR2 SYGVKD. V gave up 5 bases and J gave up 3 bases; unmatched junction bases: 5.

V gene TRBV7-8 combines with J gene TRBJ2-3; no firm D call. This CDR3 comprises 12 residues. The V and J ends lost 8 bases and 9 bases respectively, with 15 bases between them. Germline V gives CDR1 SGHVS, CDR2 FQNEAQ. In nucleotides, the CDR3 is TGTGCCAGCGGCCCACAGCCAGTCACGCAGTATTTT. Translated: CASGPQPVTQYF.

The V call is TRBV7-3, the J call TRBJ1-1; D not resolved. Trimming stripped 4 bases from V and 8 bases from J, with 14 bases between. There are 13 residues in the CDR3. CDR1 SGHTA and CDR2 FQGTGA come from the germline V gene. The CDR3 nucleotides read TGTGCCAGCAGCTCCGGGCCAGCCCCCGAAGCTTTCTTT. Translating it yields CASSSGPAPEAFF.

This chain joins TRBV6-1 and TRBJ2-3; D unclear. Germline CDR1 reads MNHNS; CDR2 reads SASEGT. V was trimmed by 4 bases and J by 0 bases, leaving 14 bases between them. CDR3 size: 16 residues. CDR3 sequence reads: CASSVPYSISTDTQYF. The CDR3 DNA reads as TGTGCCAGCAGTGTTCCCTACAGTATTAGCACAGATACGCAGTATTTT.

The rearrangement links TRBV30 to TRBJ2-5; 8 bases are a match to TRBD1. J lost 5 bases, V lost 0 bases, and 11 bases had no gene match. CDR3 length equals 16 residues. The germline V gene has CDR1 GTSNPN and CDR2 SVGIG (reference sequence). The CDR3 nucleotides are TGTGCCTGGAGTGTGTTAGCAGGGGGCTTTGGGGAGACCCAGTACTTC. This codes for CAWSVLAGGFGETQYF.

The genes are TRBV19 and TRBJ2-7; a possible D gene is TRBD2 (5 bases). This CDR3 has 13 amino acids. Trimming shortened V by 5 bases and J by 3 bases, and 11 bases separated the two germline ends. The germline CDR1 and CDR2 sequences are LNHDA and SQIVND (reference sequence). The chain's CDR3 is CASSPRDGYEQYF. In DNA, the CDR3 is TGTGCCAGTAGTCCACGGGATGGCTACGAGCAGTACTTC.

The chain employs TRBV11-3 and TRBJ2-7, with D tentatively TRBD1 or TRBD2 (5 bases each). The V gene lost 5 bases and the J gene lost 4 bases, with 15 bases spanning the gap. The CDR3 contains 14 residues. Germline V gives CDR1 SGHNT, CDR2 YENEEA. The CDR3 nucleotides are TGTGCCAGCAGCCATGGGACGGAGAAATACGAGCAGTACTTC. Encoded protein: CASSHGTEKYEQYF. The entire variable domain, with the rest obtained from reference TRBV11-3 and TRBJ2-7, is as follows: EAGVVQSPRYKIIEKKQPVAFWCNPISGHNTLYWYLQNLGQGPELLIRYENEEAVDDSQLPKDRFSAERLKGVDSTLKIQPAELGDSAVYLCASSHGTEKYEQYFGPGTRLTVT.

The J gene is TRBJ2-2, the V gene TRBV7-2, with 7 positions matching TRBD2. Trimming took 7 bases from V and 4 from J; bases not matched to a gene: 6. The CDR3 loop spans 14 amino acids. Germline CDR1 and CDR2: SGHTA and FQGNSA. In DNA form, the CDR3 reads TGTGCCAGCACCCGTGGGGGGGGCACCGGGGAGCTGTTTTTT. Translation: CASTRGGGTGELFF.